This is a list of T cell receptor beta chains from one sample in a study of identical twins. TCRdb re-called the 5' RACE reads with MiXCR, one entry per CDR3 protein. The table includes roughly 630,000 distinct CDR3 sequences, roughly 7.2% detected once. Another study also made use of these data, one on yellow fever vaccine responses in identical twins.

The sequenced sample was PBMCs. All receptors derive from a woman aged 18-29 years in good health. The CDR3 runs from the conserved cysteine through the conserved F or W. D genes are given only for firm matches. Size values are once, few and many counts, or a class for expanded clones, and some rows have none.

>TRBJ2-2|TRBV10-3|few|-
TGTGCCATCCGAGGGAAGGACCCCGGGGAGCTGTTTTTT
CAIRGKDPGELFF
>TRBJ2-3|TRBV11-1|few|TRBD2
TGTGCCAGCAGCCTCGGGACTAGCGGGAGGGCCGGCACAGATACGCAGTATTTT
CASSLGTSGRAGTDTQYF
>TRBJ2-1|TRBV5-1|many|TRBD1
TGCGCCAGCAGCATAGGGACAGTTCACAATGAGCAGTTCTTC
CASSIGTVHNEQFF
>TRBJ2-5|TRBV5-1|many|TRBD2
TGCGCCAGCGACACGGGACTAGCGGGAGGGTGGAGCCAAGAGACCCAGTACTTC
CASDTGLAGGWSQETQYF
>TRBJ2-7|TRBV5-5|few|-
TGTGCCAGCATACAGGGAAATTACGAGCAGTACTTC
CASIQGNYEQYF
>TRBJ2-7|TRBV5-1|many|-
TGCGCCAGCAGCTTGGGTGGAGCTACCTACGAGCAGTACTTC
CASSLGGATYEQYF
>TRBJ2-5|TRBV7-2|-|TRBD2
TGTGCCAGCAGCTCGACTAGCGGGGACGGAACCCAGTACTTC
CASSSTSGDGTQYF
>TRBJ2-3|TRBV14|many|-
TGTGCCAGCAGCCAAATGGTTGTGCCGGGCAAAAATACGCAGTATTTT
CASSQMVVPGKNTQYF
>TRBJ2-7|TRBV27|few|TRBD2
TGTGCCAGCAGTTACGGACCGGGACTAGCGGCTACCTACGAGCAGTACTTC
CASSYGPGLAATYEQYF
>TRBJ1-4|TRBV7-9|-|-
TGTGCCAGCAGCGGGCAGCAAAATGAAAAACTGTTTTTT
CASSGQQNEKLFF
>TRBJ1-1|TRBV12-3/TRBV12-4|many|TRBD1
TGTGCCAGCAGTAAAGACAGGGGGCTAGTGGCTTTCTTT
CASSKDRGLVAFF
>TRBJ2-2|TRBV12-3/TRBV12-4|few|TRBD2
TGTGCCAGCCATTTGGGTAGCGGGGGCCTACTGGGCGGGGAGCTGTTTTTT
CASHLGSGGLLGGELFF
>TRBJ1-5|TRBV28|few|-
TGTGCCAGCTCTTACGGCAGATATAGCAATCAGCCCCAGCATTTT
CASSYGRYSNQPQHF
>TRBJ2-1|TRBV12-3/TRBV12-4|many|TRBD2
TGTGCCAGCACTCAAACTAGCGGGAGTGCGAATGAGCAGTTCTTC
CASTQTSGSANEQFF
>TRBJ2-4|TRBV28|-|TRBD1
TGTGCCAGCAGTGTACCGGGACAGGGGTCTCAGTACTTC
CASSVPGQGSQYF
>TRBJ1-1|TRBV16|-|-
TGTGCCAGCAGCCAATCTCACCTGGACACTGAAGCTTTCTTT
CASSQSHLDTEAFF
>TRBJ2-7|TRBV28|few|-
TGTGCCAGCAGTCCAGACCCGGCTAGGTTATACGAGCAGTACTTC
CASSPDPARLYEQYF
>TRBJ2-7|TRBV6-6|few|-
TGTGCCAGCAGTTATTCAGAACCCTACGAGCAGTACTTC
CASSYSEPYEQYF
>TRBJ2-3|TRBV27|-|-
TGTGCCAGCAGTTTAGGGGCGGGAAACAGGGCAGATACGCAGTATTTT
CASSLGAGNRADTQYF
>TRBJ1-6|TRBV5-1|many|-
TGCGCCAGCAGCTTGGCTGAAGCCTATAATTCACCCCTCCACTTT
CASSLAEAYNSPLHF
>TRBJ2-7|TRBV12-3/TRBV12-4|many|-
TGTGCCAGCACCCCCCGACGAAACTACGAGCAGTACTTC
CASTPRRNYEQYF
>TRBJ2-1|TRBV20-1|many|TRBD1
TGCAGTGCTAACCCCGGGACAGGGAAATACAATGAGCAGTTCTTC
CSANPGTGKYNEQFF
>TRBJ2-1|TRBV12-3/TRBV12-4|few|TRBD2
TGTGCCAGCAGACTGGGACTAGCGGGGTACAATGAGCAGTTCTTC
CASRLGLAGYNEQFF
>TRBJ2-1|TRBV12-5|many|TRBD2
TGTGCTAGTGGTTCCTTGGGGCTAGCGGACTACAATGAGCAGTTCTTC
CASGSLGLADYNEQFF
>TRBJ1-2|TRBV20-1|-|TRBD1
TGCAGTGCTGCCGGGACAGATAACTATGGCTACACCTTC
CSAAGTDNYGYTF
>TRBJ1-1|TRBV5-1|many|-
TGCGCCAGCAGCCCGCCAGGGTTGAGCACTGAAGCTTTCTTT
CASSPPGLSTEAFF
>TRBJ2-2|TRBV24-1|few|-
TGTGCCACCAGTGATTCCCGGACGAACACCGGGGAGCTGTTTTTT
CATSDSRTNTGELFF
>TRBJ2-2|TRBV27|few|-
TGTGCCAGCAGTCCCTTCGCCGCCTTAAACACCGGGGAGCTGTTTTTT
CASSPFAALNTGELFF